This T cell receptor beta chain was identified during a study of OX40 agonist ivuxolimab in advanced cancers. The CDR3 has 16 residues. Germline CDR1 reads SEHNR; CDR2 reads FQNEAQ (reference sequence). Unmatched junction bases numbered 12, after V lost 8 bases and J lost 3 bases. The data were produced by immunoSEQ multiplex PCR, yet TCRdb's version contains in-frame clones alone and is incomplete. This table holds roughly 45,000 clones, nearly 95% found once. J is TRBJ2-5 and V is TRBV7-9; the match to TRBD2 covers 10 bases. The clonotype comes from an adult with an advanced solid tumor such as melanoma, head and neck, liver or kidney cancer. The sample in question was CD4+ or CD8+ T cells sorted from blood, obtained in a trial of the OX40 agonist ivuxolimab. The CDR3 DNA follows: TGTGCCAGCGTCGAGACTAGCGGGCGTCGGAAAGAGACCCAGTACTTC. Translation gives CASVETSGRRKETQYF. Supplemented by reference TRBV7-9 and TRBJ2-5, the full variable domain reads DTGVSQNPRHKITKRGQNVTFRCDPISEHNRLYWYRQTLGQGPEFLTYFQNEAQLEKSRLLSDRFSAERPKGSFSTLEIQRTEQGDSAMYLCASVETSGRRKETQYFGPGTRLLVL.